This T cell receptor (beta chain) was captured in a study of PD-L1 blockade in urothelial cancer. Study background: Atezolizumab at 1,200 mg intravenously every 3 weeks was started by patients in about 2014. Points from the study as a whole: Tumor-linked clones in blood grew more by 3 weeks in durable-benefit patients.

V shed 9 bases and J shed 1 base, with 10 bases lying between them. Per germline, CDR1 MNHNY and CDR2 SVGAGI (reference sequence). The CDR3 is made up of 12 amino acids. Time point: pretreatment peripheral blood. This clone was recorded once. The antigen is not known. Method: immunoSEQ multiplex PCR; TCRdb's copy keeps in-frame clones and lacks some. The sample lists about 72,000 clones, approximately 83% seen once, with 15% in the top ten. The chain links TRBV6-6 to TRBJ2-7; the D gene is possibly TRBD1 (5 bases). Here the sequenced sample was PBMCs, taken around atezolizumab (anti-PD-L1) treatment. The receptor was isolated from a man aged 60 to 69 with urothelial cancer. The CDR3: CASRQLSYEQYF. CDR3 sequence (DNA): TGTGCCAGTCGACAGCTATCCTACGAGCAGTACTTC.